This T cell receptor (beta chain) came from a study of shared clonotypes between healthy human individuals. General study points: Even with large depth, rarefaction showed that sorted-subset sequencing was incomplete. Naive subsets typically showed greater estimated richness than memory subsets.

The CDR3 is made up of 16 amino acids. The germline V gene encodes CDR1 SGDLS and CDR2 YYNGEE. V was pared by 7 bases and J by 3 bases, with 21 bases between. Replicate sorted-subset PCRs were loaded with about 0.2 ug DNA, about 30,000 T cell genomes. The authors' processing: ImmunoSEQ yielded junction-only sequences lacking quality scores, so filtering differed. Generated by immunoSEQ multiplex PCR, the TCRdb table keeps only in-frame clones and is missing some. That table is the source of V, J and clone size, and D and trimming were worked out from the DNA. The sample includes some 87,000 clones, approximately 63% of them seen just once. As regards this clone: Its antigen remains unknown.

This receptor was taken from a man aged 25-45 years in good health. The sequencing input was memory CD8+ T cells sorted from blood. The subset here: CD45RO+ cells pooled with CCR7-negative TemRA cells. J is TRBJ2-3 and V is TRBV9, with D maybe TRBD1 (6 bases). Here the CDR3 reads CASSRQTGNPTDTQYF. The CDR3 DNA sequence: TGTGCCAGCTCTAGACAAACAGGGAATCCGACAGATACGCAGTATTTT.